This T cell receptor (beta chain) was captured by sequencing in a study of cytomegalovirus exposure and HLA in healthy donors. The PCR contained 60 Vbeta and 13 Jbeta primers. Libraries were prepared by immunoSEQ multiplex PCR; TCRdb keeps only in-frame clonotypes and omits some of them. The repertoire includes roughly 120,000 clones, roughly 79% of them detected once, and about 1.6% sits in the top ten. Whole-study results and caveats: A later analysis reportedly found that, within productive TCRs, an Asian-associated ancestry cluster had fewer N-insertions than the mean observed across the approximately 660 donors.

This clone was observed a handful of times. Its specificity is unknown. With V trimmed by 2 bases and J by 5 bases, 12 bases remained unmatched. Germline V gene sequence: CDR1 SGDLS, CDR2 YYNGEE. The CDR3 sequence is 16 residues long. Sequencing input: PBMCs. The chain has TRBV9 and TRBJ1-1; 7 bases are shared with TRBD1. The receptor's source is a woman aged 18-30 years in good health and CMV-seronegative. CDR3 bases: TGTGCCAGCAGCGTTCTGGACAGGCTGGGACTGACTGAAGCTTTCTTT. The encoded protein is CASSVLDRLGLTEAFF.